Shown below are 9 T cell receptor beta chains from a single sample sequenced in a study of CXCR4 blockade with PD-1 therapy in pancreatic cancer. Repertoires were generated with immunoSEQ multiplex PCR, while TCRdb's copy carries only in-frame clones and drops some. The sample records about 8,100 clones, 50% to 75% being singletons. Source material: tumor tissue. All receptors come from a human donor with pancreatic ductal adenocarcinoma.

The J gene is TRBJ2-3, the V gene TRBV14, with D uncertain. This CDR3 is built from 14 residues. Germline CDR1 and CDR2: SGHDN and FVKESK. Trimming took 4 bases from V and 2 from J, leaving 10 bases between them. This CDR3 is CASSPSTSTDTQYF. The CDR3 nucleotides are TGTGCCAGCAGCCCCTCCACCTCCACAGATACGCAGTATTTT.

The chain employs TRBV11-3 and TRBJ2-2; 7 bases are shared with TRBD1. Trimming took 3 bases from V and 0 from J; bases not matched to a gene: 1. The CDR3 is made up of 15 amino acids. From germline, CDR1 is SGHNT and CDR2 YENEEA. In nucleotides, the CDR3 is TGTGCCAGCAGCTTTGGGACAGCGAACACCGGGGAGCTGTTTTTT. It yields the protein CASSFGTANTGELFF.

V gene TRBV9 combines with J gene TRBJ2-1, with 10 bases identical to TRBD2. The CDR3 spans 15 residues. From germline, CDR1 is SGDLS and CDR2 YYNGEE. The V segment lost 4 bases and the J segment 8 bases; nucleotides outside the gene matches: 9. In DNA form, the CDR3 reads TGTGCCAGCAGCCCCCGGCTAGCGGGAGTCCATGAGCAGTTCTTC. Translated: CASSPRLAGVHEQFF.

This chain uses TRBV28 with TRBJ2-7, with 7 positions matching TRBD2. V lost 6 bases, J lost 5 bases, and 10 bases stayed unmatched. Germline CDR1 and CDR2: MDHEN and SYDVKM. The CDR3 extends over 14 amino acids. The chain's CDR3 is CASRPGTSVDEQYF. CDR3 nucleotides: TGTGCCAGCAGGCCGGGAACTAGCGTGGACGAGCAGTACTTC.

The chain has TRBV18 and TRBJ2-2, with TRBD1 matching 8 bases. V gave up 3 bases and J gave up 3 bases; unmatched junction bases: 3. Per germline, CDR1 KGHSH and CDR2 LQKENI. This CDR3 region has 15 residues. The CDR3 coding sequence is TGTGCCAGCTCACCGACGACAGGGGACACCGGGGAGCTGTTTTTT. Protein sequence: CASSPTTGDTGELFF.

The V and J genes are TRBV28 and TRBJ2-7, with unresolved D. The CDR3 contains 16 residues. From germline, CDR1 is MDHEN and CDR2 SYDVKM. Trimming took off 4 bases at V and 3 bases at J, with 19 bases between the two ends. The chain's CDR3 is CASSSTRSRTGYEQYF. CDR3 bases: TGTGCCAGCAGTTCAACCAGATCCCGGACCGGCTACGAGCAGTACTTC.

The chain couples TRBV25-1 to TRBJ1-2, with a weak D call TRBD1 (6 bases). Trimming left V 3 bases short and J 2 bases short, with 7 bases between. Germline CDR1 MGHDK, CDR2 SYGVNS. This CDR3 is built from 13 residues. The CDR3, as DNA: TGTGCCAGCAGTGAGGGGGCCAACTATGGCTACACCTTC. Amino acids: CASSEGANYGYTF.

The chain carries TRBV28 and TRBJ2-1; no clear D. The germline V gene has CDR1 MDHEN and CDR2 SYDVKM. This CDR3 has 12 residues. Trimming removed 6 bases from V and 6 bases from J, with 9 bases in between. In nucleotides, the CDR3 is TGTGCCAGCAGGTTCACAGTCAATGAGCAGTTCTTC. This encodes CASRFTVNEQFF.

This clone came up a few times. J is TRBJ2-7 and V is TRBV5-1, with 8 bases lining up with TRBD1. After removal of 4 bases from V and 7 bases from J, the junction contained 10 bases not matched to a gene. This CDR3 contains 14 residues. From germline, CDR1 is SGHRS and CDR2 YFSETQ. In DNA form, the CDR3 reads TGCGCCAGCAGCCGCGGACAGGGTTCAGAAGAGCAGTACTTC. It yields the protein CASSRGQGSEEQYF.